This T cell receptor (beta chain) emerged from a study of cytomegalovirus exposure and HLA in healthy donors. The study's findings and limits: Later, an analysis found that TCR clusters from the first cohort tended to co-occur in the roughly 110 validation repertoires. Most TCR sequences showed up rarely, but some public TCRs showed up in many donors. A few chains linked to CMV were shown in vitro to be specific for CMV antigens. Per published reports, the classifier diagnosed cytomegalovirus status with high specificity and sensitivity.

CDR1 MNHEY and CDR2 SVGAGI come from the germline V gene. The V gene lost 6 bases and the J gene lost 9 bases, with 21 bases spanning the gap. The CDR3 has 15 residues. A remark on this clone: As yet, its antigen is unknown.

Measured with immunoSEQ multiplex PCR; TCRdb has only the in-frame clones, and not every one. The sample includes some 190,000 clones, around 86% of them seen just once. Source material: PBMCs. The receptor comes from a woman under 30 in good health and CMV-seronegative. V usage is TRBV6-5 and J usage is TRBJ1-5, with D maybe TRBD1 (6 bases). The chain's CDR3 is CASSSMGHGGRPQHF. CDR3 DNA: TGTGCCAGCAGCTCCATGGGACACGGAGGTAGGCCCCAGCATTTT.